This T cell receptor (beta chain) stems from a study of T-cell reconstitution after alpha-beta-depleted transplantation in children. Notes on the study in general: One year post-transplant, T-cell counts and diversity were largely derived from T cells produced anew.

Regarding this clonotype: The antigen is unknown.

Library preparation (for TCRbeta) was performed with unique molecular identifiers. TCRdb ran MiXCR on the PCR reads and lists one entry per CDR3 protein. The data show about 58,000 distinct CDR3 sequences, 40% to 45% seen once. Germline V gives CDR1 SGHRS, CDR2 YFSETQ. The CDR3 is 15 residues long. Trimming left V 0 bases short and J 6 bases short, with 14 bases between. This sequence was found in a male patient aged 10 to 17 who had a stem cell transplant for acute lymphoblastic leukemia, so the T cells may come from the graft donor. This specimen was PBMCs, mostly from graft donor cells, taken 360 days after TCRalphabeta/CD19-depleted stem cell transplant. This chain uses TRBV5-1 with TRBJ2-3; D uncertain. CDR3 bases: TGCGCCAGCAGCTTGGCCGGCAGTTCGTCGGATACGCAGTATTTT. Translating it yields CASSLAGSSSDTQYF.